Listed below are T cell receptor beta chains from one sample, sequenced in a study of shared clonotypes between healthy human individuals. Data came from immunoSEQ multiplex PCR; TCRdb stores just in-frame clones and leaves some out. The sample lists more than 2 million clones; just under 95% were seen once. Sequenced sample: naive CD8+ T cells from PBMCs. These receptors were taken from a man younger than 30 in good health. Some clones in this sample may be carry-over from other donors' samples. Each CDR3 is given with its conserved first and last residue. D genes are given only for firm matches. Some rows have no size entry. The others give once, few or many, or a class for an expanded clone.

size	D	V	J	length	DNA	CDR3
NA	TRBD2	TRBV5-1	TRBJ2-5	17	TGCGCCAGCAGCTATATGACTAGCGGGAGAGGTGGAGAGACCCAGTACTTC	CASSYMTSGRGGETQYF
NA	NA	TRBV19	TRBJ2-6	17	TGTGCCAGTAGTCCCAAGGGACAATACTCTGGGGCCAACGTCCTGACTTTC	CASSPKGQYSGANVLTF
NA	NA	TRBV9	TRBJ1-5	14	TGTGCCAGCAGCGTGGGTGTGCAGAGCCAGCCCCAGCATTTT	CASSVGVQSQPQHF
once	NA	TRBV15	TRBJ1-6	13	TGTGCCACCAGCATCCGCTCGAATTCACCCCTCCACTTT	CATSIRSNSPLHF
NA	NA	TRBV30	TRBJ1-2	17	TGTGCCTGGAGTGGACCTGGACTCTTAGGCGCTAACTATGGCTACACCTTC	CAWSGPGLLGANYGYTF
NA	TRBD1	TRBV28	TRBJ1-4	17	TGTGCCAGCAGTCCCCCGGGACAGGGCGTGGCCGATGAAAAACTGTTTTTT	CASSPPGQGVADEKLFF
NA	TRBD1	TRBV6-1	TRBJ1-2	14	TGTGCCAGCAGTGAATCGGGCAGGGGGCTTGGCTACACCTTC	CASSESGRGLGYTF
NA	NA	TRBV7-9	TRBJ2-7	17	TGTGCCAGCAGCTTTATGAATAGGGCCGAACCTCCCTACGAGCAGTACTTC	CASSFMNRAEPPYEQYF
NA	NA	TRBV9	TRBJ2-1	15	TGTGCCAGCAGCCCGGCGGGCCGCCACAGGGATGAGCAGTTCTTC	CASSPAGRHRDEQFF
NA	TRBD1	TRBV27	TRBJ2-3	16	TGTGCCAGCAACCCTACCGGGGACAGCCGCACAGATACGCAGTATTTT	CASNPTGDSRTDTQYF
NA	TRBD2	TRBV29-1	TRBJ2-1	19	TGCAGCGTTGAGGGGGTTGGACTAGCGGGAGACAGCTCCTACAATGAGCAGTTCTTC	CSVEGVGLAGDSSYNEQFF
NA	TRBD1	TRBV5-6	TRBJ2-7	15	TGTGCCAGCAGCTTGACTCCCAGGGGGACGAGCGAGCAGTACTTC	CASSLTPRGTSEQYF
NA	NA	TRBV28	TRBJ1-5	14	TGTGCCAGCAGTTGGTATGAGGGGGATCAGCCCCAGCATTTT	CASSWYEGDQPQHF
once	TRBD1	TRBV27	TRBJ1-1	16	TGTGCCAGCAGTTTATCCCCCAGACAGGGGGCGATTGAAGCTTTCTTT	CASSLSPRQGAIEAFF
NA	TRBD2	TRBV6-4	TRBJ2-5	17	TGTGCCAGCAGGGGGACTAGCGGGAGGCAGAACCAAGAGACCCAGTACTTC	CASRGTSGRQNQETQYF
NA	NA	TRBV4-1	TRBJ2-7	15	TGCGCCAGCAGCCAAGAAGGGGATACCTTATACGAGCAGTACTTC	CASSQEGDTLYEQYF
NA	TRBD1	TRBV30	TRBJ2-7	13	TGTGCCTGGAGTGTATTACAGGGGAACGAGCAGTACTTC	CAWSVLQGNEQYF
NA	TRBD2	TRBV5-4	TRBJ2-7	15	TGTGCCAGCAGCCCCGGGAGGCCGTCACCCTACGAGCAGTACTTC	CASSPGRPSPYEQYF
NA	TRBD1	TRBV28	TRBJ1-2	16	TGTGCCAGTACTCCCCTTGGGACAGGGTCGGTACATGGCTACACCTTC	CASTPLGTGSVHGYTF
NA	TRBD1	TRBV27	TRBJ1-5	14	TGTGCCAGCAGTGTGACAGGGGTTGGCCAGCCCCAGCATTTT	CASSVTGVGQPQHF
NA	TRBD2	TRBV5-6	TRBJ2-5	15	TGTGCCAGCAGCTTGGGGACTAGAGCTTTTGAGACCCAGTACTTC	CASSLGTRAFETQYF
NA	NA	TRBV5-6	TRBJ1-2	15	TGTGCCAGCAGCTTGGGAACACGGACTAACTATGGCTACACCTTC	CASSLGTRTNYGYTF
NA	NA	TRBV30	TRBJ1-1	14	TGTGCCTGGAGTGTGGGGGGAGGGAACACTGAAGCTTTCTTT	CAWSVGGGNTEAFF
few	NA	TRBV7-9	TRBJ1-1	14	TGTGCCAGCAACCCTAGACAGGACAACACTGAAGCTTTCTTT	CASNPRQDNTEAFF
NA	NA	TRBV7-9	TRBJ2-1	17	TGTGCCAGCAGCTTACCACGCGGGGTGGGCTCCTACAATGAGCAGTTCTTC	CASSLPRGVGSYNEQFF
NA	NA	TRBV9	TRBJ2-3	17	TGTGCCAGCAGTAACCCCGTGAACCCAGAGCCCACAGATACGCAGTATTTT	CASSNPVNPEPTDTQYF
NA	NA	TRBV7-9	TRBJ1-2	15	TGTGCCAGCAGCTCAGTAGGGGTGGCAGCCTATGGCTACACCTTC	CASSSVGVAAYGYTF
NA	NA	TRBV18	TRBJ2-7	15	TGTGCCAGCTCACCCGAGTGGGGGGCGATCTACGAGCAGTACTTC	CASSPEWGAIYEQYF
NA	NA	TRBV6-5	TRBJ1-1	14	TGTGCCAGCAGTTATTACGAGGGGAACACTGAAGCTTTCTTT	CASSYYEGNTEAFF
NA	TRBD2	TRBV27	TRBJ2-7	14	TGTGCCAGCAGCCTAGCGGGGGCCACCTACGAGCAGTACTTC	CASSLAGATYEQYF
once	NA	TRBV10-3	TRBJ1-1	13	TGTGCCATTCGGGACACGATGAACACTGAAGCTTTCTTT	CAIRDTMNTEAFF
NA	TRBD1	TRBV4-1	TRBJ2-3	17	TGCGCCAGCAGCATTACAGGGGGAACACGGTCCGCAGATACGCAGTATTTT	CASSITGGTRSADTQYF
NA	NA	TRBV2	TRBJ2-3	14	TGTGCCAGCGGGGTAGGCAGATCGCCAGATACGCAGTATTTT	CASGVGRSPDTQYF
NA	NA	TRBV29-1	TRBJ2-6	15	TGCAGCGTCCTTGGGGGGAGGTCTGGGGCCAACGTCCTGACTTTC	CSVLGGRSGANVLTF
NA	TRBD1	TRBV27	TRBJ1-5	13	TGTGCCAGCATGCAGGGGGCGTCTCAGCCCCAGCATTTT	CASMQGASQPQHF
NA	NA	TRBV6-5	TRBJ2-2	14	TGTGCCAGCAGTTACCTAGGGGACAACGGGGAGCTGTTTTTT	CASSYLGDNGELFF
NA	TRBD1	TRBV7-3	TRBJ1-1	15	TGTGCCAGCAGCCTATCCGGGACAGGGAACACTGAAGCTTTCTTT	CASSLSGTGNTEAFF
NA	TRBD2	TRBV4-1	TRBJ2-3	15	TGCGCCAGCAGCCAAAGTCCGGGGGGGCCAGATACGCAGTATTTT	CASSQSPGGPDTQYF
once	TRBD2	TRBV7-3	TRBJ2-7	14	TGTGCCAGCAGCCCTAGCGGGAGGAGCTACGAGCAGTACTTC	CASSPSGRSYEQYF
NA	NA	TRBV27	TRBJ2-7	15	TGTGCCAGCAGTTCCCGACGGGACAACTCCTACGAGCAGTACTTC	CASSSRRDNSYEQYF
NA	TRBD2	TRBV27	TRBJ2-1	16	TGTGCCAGCAGGCTAGCAGTGGGACTAGCGGGAGATGAGCAGTTCTTC	CASRLAVGLAGDEQFF
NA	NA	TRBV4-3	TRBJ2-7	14	TGCGCCAGCAGCCAAGGAGGGGTAGGCTACGAGCAGTACTTC	CASSQGGVGYEQYF
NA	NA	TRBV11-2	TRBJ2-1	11	TGTGCCAGCTCGGGCGGTTGGGAGCAGTTCTTC	CASSGGWEQFF
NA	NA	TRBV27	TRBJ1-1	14	TGTGCCAGCAGGGCCAGGGAAATAAACACTGAAGCTTTCTTT	CASRAREINTEAFF
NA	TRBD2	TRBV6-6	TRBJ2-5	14	TGTGCCAGCAGTTACTCGCACGGGGGGGAGACCCAGTACTTC	CASSYSHGGETQYF
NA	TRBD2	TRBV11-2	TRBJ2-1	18	TGTGCCAGCAGCTCCCGGGGGACTAGCGGGACTCCCTACAATGAGCAGTTCTTC	CASSSRGTSGTPYNEQFF